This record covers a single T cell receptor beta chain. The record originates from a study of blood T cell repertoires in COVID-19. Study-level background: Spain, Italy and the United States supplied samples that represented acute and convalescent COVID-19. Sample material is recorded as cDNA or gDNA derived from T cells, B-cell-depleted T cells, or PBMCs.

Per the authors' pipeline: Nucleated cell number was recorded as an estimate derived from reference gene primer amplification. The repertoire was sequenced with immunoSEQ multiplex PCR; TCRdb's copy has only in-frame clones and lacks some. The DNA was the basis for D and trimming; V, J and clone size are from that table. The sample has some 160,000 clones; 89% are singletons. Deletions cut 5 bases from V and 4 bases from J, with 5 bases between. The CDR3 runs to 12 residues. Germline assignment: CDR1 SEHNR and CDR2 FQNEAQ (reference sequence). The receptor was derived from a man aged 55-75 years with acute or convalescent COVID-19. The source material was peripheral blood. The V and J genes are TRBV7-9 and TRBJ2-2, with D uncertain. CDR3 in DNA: TGTGCCAGCAGCACGAGCACCGGGGAGCTGTTTTTT. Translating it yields CASSTSTGELFF.